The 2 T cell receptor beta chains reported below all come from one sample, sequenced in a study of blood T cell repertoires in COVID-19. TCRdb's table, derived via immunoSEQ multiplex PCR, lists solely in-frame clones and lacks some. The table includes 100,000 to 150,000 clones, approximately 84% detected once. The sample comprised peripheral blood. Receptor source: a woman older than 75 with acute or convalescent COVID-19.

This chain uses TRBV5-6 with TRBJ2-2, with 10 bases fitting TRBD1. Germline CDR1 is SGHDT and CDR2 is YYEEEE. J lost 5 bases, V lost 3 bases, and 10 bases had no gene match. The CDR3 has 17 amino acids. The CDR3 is CASSWGTGVTGTGELFF. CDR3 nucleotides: TGTGCCAGCAGCTGGGGGACAGGGGTGACTGGGACCGGGGAGCTGTTTTTT.

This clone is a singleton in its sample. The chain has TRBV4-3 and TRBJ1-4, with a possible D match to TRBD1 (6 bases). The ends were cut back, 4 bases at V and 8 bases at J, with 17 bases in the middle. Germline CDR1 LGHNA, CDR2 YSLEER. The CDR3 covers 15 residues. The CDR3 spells CASSPRGRGEEKLFF. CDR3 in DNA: TGCGCCAGCAGCCCGCGTGGCAGGGGCGAAGAAAAACTGTTTTTT.